These T cell receptor beta chains were read from a single sample in a study of shared clonotypes between healthy human individuals. The assay was immunoSEQ multiplex PCR, and TCRdb's table has in-frame clones only and misses some. The sample holds a few million clones; approximately 95% are singletons and the top ten take 0.39%. The sequencing sample was made of naive CD4+ T cells from PBMCs. Receptors originate from a young man in good health. Some clones in this sample may be carry-over from other donors' samples. Each CDR3 is given with its conserved first and last residue. D genes are given only for firm matches.

CDR3 | DNA | V | D | J
CASRAPGQGRTEAFF | TGTGCCAGCAGAGCCCCGGGACAGGGAAGAACTGAAGCTTTCTTT | TRBV27 | TRBD1 | TRBJ1-1
CASSSRTGPTYEQYF | TGCGCCAGCAGCAGCCGGACAGGGCCGACCTACGAGCAGTACTTC | TRBV5-1 | TRBD1 | TRBJ2-7
CASSSPLGFSGNTIYF | TGTGCCAGCAGCTCCCCGTTGGGCTTCTCTGGAAACACCATATATTTT | TRBV9 | - | TRBJ1-3
CASSQGLAGGKHYEQYF | TGTGCCAGCAGCCAAGGACTAGCGGGAGGGAAACACTACGAGCAGTACTTC | TRBV4-2 | TRBD2 | TRBJ2-7
CASSLSGTGAVGYGYTF | TGTGCCAGCAGTTTATCTGGGACAGGGGCCGTCGGCTATGGCTACACCTTC | TRBV27 | TRBD1 | TRBJ1-2
CASSSTLGGRETQYF | TGTGCCAGCAGCTCTACTTTAGGTGGACGGGAGACCCAGTACTTC | TRBV5-4 | - | TRBJ2-5
CASSKEPQGSWGYTF | TGTGCCAGCAGCAAAGAGCCGCAGGGGTCATGGGGCTACACCTTC | TRBV21-1 | - | TRBJ1-2
CASSSLSGGVEQFF | TGTGCCAGCAGCTCGTTGAGTGGGGGGGTTGAGCAGTTCTTC | TRBV11-2 | TRBD2 | TRBJ2-1
CASDGMGVAGEKLFF | TGTGCCAGCGATGGGATGGGGGTCGCAGGTGAAAAACTGTTTTTT | TRBV2 | - | TRBJ1-4
CASSSLAGERETQYF | TGTGCCAGCAGTTCGCTAGCGGGAGAGAGAGAGACCCAGTACTTC | TRBV28 | TRBD2 | TRBJ2-5
CASRWDFGEQYF | TGTGCCAGCAGATGGGACTTTGGCGAGCAGTACTTC | TRBV6-1 | - | TRBJ2-7
CASSFSGTEAFF | TGTGCCAGCAGCTTCTCCGGCACTGAAGCTTTCTTT | TRBV7-9 | - | TRBJ1-1
CASSPLTGNTEAFF | TGTGCCAGCAGTCCCTTGACAGGGAACACTGAAGCTTTCTTT | TRBV6-6 | - | TRBJ1-1